The entry below gives a single TCR beta chain sequence along with its context. This specimen comes from a study of shared clonotypes between healthy human individuals. The CDR3 runs to 14 residues. Per the germline V gene, CDR1 is LNHDA and CDR2 is SQIVND (reference sequence). Trimming shortened V by 3 bases and J by 3 bases, and 12 bases separated the two germline ends. Naive CD8 cells lacked CD45RO, underwent positive selection for CCR7 and left out terminally differentiated effector memory CD45RA+ cells. Measured with immunoSEQ multiplex PCR; TCRdb has only the in-frame clones, and not every one. There are 2 million to 2.5 million clones in the sample; approximately 94% occur only once, and about 1.1% lies in the top ten.

The chain carries TRBV19 and TRBJ2-7; D might be TRBD2 (5 bases). The sample comprised naive CD8+ T cells sorted from blood. This receptor was taken from a man aged 18 to 35 in good health. For the CDR3, the DNA is TGTGCCAGTAGTATTACGGGATCAGGCTACGAGCAGTACTTC. This sequence encodes CASSITGSGYEQYF.